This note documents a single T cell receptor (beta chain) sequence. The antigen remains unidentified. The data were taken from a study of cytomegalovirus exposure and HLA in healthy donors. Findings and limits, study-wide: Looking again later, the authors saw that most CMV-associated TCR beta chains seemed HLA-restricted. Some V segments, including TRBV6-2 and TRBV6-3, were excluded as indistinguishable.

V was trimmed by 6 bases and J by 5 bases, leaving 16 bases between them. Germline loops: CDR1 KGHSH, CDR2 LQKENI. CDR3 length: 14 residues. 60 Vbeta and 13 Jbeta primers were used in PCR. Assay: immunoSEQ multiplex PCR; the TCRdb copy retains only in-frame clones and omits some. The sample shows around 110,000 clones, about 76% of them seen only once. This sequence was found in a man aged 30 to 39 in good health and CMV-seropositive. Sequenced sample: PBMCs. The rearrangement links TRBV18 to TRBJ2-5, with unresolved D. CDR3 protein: CASSNASPGETQYF. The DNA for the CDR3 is TGTGCCAGCTCCAACGCATCACCCGGGGAGACCCAGTACTTC.